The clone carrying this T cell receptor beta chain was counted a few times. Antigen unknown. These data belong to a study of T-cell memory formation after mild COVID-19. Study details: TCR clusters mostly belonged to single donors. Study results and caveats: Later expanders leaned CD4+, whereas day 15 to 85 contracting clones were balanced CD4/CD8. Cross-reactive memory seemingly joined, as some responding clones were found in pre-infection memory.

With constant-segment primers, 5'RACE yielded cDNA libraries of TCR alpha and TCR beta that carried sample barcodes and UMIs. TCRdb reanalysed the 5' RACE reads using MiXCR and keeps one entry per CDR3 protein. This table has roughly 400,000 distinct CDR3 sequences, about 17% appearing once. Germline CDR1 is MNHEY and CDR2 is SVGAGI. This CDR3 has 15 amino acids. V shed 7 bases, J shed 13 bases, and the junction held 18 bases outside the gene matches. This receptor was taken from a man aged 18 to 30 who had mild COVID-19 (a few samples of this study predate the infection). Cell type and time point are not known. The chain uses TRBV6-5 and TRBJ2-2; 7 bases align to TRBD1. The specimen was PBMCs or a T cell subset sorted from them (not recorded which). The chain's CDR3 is CASKIEQGSRVGLFF. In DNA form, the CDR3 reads TGTGCCAGCAAAATAGAACAGGGGAGCCGGGTGGGGCTGTTTTTT.